This T cell receptor (beta chain) comes out of a study of blood T cell repertoires in COVID-19. Background on the study: PBMCs, B-cell-depleted T cells, or T cells provided the cDNA or gDNA that made up the material.

In the authors' workflow: Reference gene primer amplification yielded estimated nucleated cell counts. Method: immunoSEQ multiplex PCR; TCRdb's copy keeps in-frame clones and lacks some. The V and J calls and clone size were taken over from that table, and D and trimming were inferred from the DNA. The sample comprises 110,000 to 150,000 clones, more than 65% of which are singletons, and roughly 8% rests with the top ten. Trimming removed 4 bases at V and 6 bases at J, with 16 bases between. Germline values: CDR1 LGHDT, CDR2 YNNKEL (reference sequence). This CDR3 spans 14 amino acids. The chain is built from TRBV3-1 (or the pseudogene TRBV3-2) and TRBJ2-7; TRBD1 might be the D (5 bases). The sample comprised peripheral blood. The receptor was derived from a human donor in a cohort sampled during active COVID-19. CDR3 residues: CASSPEARAAEQYF. For the CDR3, the DNA is TGTGCCAGCAGCCCAGAGGCCAGGGCCGCCGAGCAGTACTTC.